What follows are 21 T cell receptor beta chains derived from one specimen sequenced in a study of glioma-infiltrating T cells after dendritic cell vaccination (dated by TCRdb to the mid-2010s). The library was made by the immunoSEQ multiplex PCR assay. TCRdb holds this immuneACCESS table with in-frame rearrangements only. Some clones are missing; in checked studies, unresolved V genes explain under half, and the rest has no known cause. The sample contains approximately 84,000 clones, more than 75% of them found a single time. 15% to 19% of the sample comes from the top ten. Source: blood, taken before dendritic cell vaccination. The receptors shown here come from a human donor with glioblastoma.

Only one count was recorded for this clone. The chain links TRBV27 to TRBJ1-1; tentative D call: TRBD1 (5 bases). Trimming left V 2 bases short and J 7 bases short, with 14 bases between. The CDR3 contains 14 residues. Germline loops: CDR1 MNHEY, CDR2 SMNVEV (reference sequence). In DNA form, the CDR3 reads TGTGCCAGCAGTTTAGGCACGGGGGTGGGTGAAGCTTTCTTT. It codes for CASSLGTGVGEAFF.

The CDR3 DNA follows: TGTGCCAGCAGCCGAGAGCAGGGGTCGAACACCGGGGAGCTGTTTTTT. This translates into CASSREQGSNTGELFF. The genes are TRBV4-2 and TRBJ2-2; a weak D match, TRBD1 (6 bases). The CDR3 has 16 residues. The germline CDR1 and CDR2 sequences are LGHNA and YNFKEQ. V was cut by 4 bases and J by 0 bases, with 12 bases left in between.

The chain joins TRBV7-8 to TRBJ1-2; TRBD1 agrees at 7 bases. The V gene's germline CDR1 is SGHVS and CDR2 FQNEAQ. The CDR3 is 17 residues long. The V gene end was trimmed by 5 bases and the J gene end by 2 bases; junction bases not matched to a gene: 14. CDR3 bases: TGTGCCAGCAGCCCTACATCAGCCGAGACAGGGAACTATGGCTACACCTTC. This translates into CASSPTSAETGNYGYTF. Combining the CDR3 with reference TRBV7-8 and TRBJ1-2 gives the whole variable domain GAGVSQSPRYKVAKRGQDVALRCDPISGHVSLFWYQQALGQGPEFLTYFQNEAQLDKSGLPSDRFFAERPEGSVSTLKIQRTQQEDSAVYLCASSPTSAETGNYGYTFGSGTRLTVV.

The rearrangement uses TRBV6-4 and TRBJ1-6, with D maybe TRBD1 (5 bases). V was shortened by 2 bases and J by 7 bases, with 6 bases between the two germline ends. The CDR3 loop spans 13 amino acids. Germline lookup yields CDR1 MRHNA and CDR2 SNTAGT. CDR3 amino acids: CASSDRGNSPLHF. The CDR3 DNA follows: TGTGCCAGCAGTGACCGGGGGAATTCACCCCTCCACTTT.

CDR3 sequence: CASSLASRPYEQYF. CDR3 nucleotides: TGTGCCAGCAGCTTAGCGAGCAGGCCCTACGAGCAGTACTTC. The chain employs TRBV7-9 and TRBJ2-7; no clear D. Germline CDR1 is SEHNR and CDR2 is FQNEAQ (reference sequence). There are 14 residues in the CDR3. V lost 0 bases and J lost 2, with 8 bases in between.

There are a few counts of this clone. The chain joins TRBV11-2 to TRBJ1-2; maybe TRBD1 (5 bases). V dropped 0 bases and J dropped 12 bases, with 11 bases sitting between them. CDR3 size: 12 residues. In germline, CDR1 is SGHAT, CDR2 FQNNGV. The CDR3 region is CASSLDQGLNTF. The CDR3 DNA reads TGTGCCAGCAGCTTAGATCAGGGTTTAAACACCTTC.

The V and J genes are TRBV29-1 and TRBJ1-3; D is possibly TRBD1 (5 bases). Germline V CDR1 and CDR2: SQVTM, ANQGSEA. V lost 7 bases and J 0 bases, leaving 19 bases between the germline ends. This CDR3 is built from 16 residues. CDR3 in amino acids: CSGAGDPKLSGNTIYF. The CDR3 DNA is TGCAGCGGCGCGGGGGACCCTAAGCTCTCTGGAAACACCATATATTTT.

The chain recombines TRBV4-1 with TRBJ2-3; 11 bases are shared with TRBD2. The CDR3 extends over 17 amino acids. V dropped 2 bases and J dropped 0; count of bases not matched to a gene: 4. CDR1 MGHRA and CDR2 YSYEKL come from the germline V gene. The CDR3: CASSQPGLADSTDTQYF. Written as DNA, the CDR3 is TGCGCCAGCAGCCAACCGGGACTAGCGGACAGCACAGATACGCAGTATTTT.

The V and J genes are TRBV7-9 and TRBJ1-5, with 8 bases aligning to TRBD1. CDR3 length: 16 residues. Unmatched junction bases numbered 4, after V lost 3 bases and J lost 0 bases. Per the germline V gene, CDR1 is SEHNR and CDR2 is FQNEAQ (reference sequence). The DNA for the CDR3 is TGTGCCAGCAGCTTCGGGACAGGAGGTAGCAATCAGCCCCAGCATTTT. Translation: CASSFGTGGSNQPQHF.

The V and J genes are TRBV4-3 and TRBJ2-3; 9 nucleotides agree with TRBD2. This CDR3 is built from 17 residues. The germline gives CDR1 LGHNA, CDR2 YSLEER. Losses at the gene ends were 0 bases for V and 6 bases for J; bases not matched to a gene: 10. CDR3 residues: CASSQDWAGGPGDTQYF. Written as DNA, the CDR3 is TGCGCCAGCAGCCAAGACTGGGCGGGGGGGCCCGGTGATACGCAGTATTTT.

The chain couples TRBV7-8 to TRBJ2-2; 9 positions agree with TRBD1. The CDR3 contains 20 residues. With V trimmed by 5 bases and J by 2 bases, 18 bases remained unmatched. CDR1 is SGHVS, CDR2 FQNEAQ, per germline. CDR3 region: CASSQLGTGSQDRNTGELFF. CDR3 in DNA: TGTGCCAGCAGCCAGCTCGGGACAGGGTCGCAAGACCGAAACACCGGGGAGCTGTTTTTT.

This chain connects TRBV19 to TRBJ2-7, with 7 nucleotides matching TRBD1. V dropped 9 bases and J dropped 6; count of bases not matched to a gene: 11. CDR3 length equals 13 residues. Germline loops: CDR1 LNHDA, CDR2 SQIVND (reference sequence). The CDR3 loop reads CASAATGVGEQYF. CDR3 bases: TGTGCCAGCGCTGCCACAGGGGTAGGCGAGCAGTACTTC.

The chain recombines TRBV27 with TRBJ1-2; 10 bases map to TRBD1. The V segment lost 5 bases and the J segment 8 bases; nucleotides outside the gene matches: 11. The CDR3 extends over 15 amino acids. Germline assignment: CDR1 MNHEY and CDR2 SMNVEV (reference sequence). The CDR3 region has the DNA TGTGCCAGCAGTCGGGACAGGGGACAACCTTCGGGCTACACCTTC. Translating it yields CASSRDRGQPSGYTF.

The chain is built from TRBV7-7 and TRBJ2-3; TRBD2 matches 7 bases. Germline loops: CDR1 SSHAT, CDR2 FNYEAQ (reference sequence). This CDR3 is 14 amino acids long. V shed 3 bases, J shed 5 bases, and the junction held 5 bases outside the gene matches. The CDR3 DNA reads TGTGCCAGCAGCTTCGGGGGGAGTCAAGATACGCAGTATTTT. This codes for CASSFGGSQDTQYF.

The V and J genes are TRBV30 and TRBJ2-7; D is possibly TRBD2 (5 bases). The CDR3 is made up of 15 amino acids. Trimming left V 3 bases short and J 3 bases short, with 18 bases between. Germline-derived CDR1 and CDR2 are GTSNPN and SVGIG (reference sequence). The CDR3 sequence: CAWRTPGSWDYEQYF. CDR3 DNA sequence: TGTGCCTGGAGAACTCCGGGATCGTGGGACTACGAGCAGTACTTC.

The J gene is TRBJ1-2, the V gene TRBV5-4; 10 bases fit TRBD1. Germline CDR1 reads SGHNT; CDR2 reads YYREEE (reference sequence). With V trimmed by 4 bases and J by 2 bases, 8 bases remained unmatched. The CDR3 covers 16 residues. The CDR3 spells CASSRDRGQENYGYTF. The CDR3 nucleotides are TGTGCCAGCAGCAGGGACAGGGGTCAGGAAAACTATGGCTACACCTTC.

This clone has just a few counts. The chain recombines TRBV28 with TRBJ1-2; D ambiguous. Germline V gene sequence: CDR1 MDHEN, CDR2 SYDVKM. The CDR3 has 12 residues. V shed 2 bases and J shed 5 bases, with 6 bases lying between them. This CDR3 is CASSLPLYGYTF. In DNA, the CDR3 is TGTGCCAGCAGTTTACCCCTATATGGCTACACCTTC.

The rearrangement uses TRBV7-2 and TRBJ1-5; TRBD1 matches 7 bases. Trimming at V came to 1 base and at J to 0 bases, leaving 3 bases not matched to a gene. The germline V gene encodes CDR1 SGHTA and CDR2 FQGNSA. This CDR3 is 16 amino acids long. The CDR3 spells CASSLGGQNSNQPQHF. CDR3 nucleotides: TGTGCCAGCAGCTTAGGGGGACAGAATAGCAATCAGCCCCAGCATTTT.

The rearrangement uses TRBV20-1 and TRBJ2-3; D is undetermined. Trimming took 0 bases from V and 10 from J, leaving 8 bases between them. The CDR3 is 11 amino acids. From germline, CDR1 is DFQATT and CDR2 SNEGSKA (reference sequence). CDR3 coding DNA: TGCAGTGCTAGAGATTCAGGCGCGCAGTATTTT. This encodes CSARDSGAQYF.

The CDR3 spells CASSLWGGASNQPQHF. In DNA, the CDR3 is TGCGCCAGCAGCTTGTGGGGAGGGGCTAGCAATCAGCCCCAGCATTTT. The chain recombines TRBV5-1 with TRBJ1-5, with D perhaps matching TRBD1 (5 bases). The CDR3 has 16 residues. CDR1 SGHRS and CDR2 YFSETQ come from the germline V gene. With 1 base removed from V and 0 bases from J, the gap between germline ends came to 11 bases.

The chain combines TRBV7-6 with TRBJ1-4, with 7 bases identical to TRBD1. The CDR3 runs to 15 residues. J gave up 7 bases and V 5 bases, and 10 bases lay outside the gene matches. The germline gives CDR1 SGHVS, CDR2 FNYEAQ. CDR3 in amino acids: CASSPIVTGSEKLFF. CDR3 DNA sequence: TGTGCCAGCAGCCCGATAGTGACAGGGAGTGAAAAACTGTTTTTT.